Following are 26 T cell receptor beta chains from one sample sequenced in a study of blood T cell repertoires in COVID-19. Libraries were prepared by immunoSEQ multiplex PCR; TCRdb keeps only in-frame clonotypes and omits some of them. The sample includes more than 300,000 clones, approximately 87% of them seen just once. Sequencing input: peripheral blood. The receptors were sampled from a woman in her thirties with COVID-19, enrolled during active disease.

The rearrangement links TRBV11-2 to TRBJ2-1; 11 bases match TRBD2. CDR3 length: 16 residues. The V and J ends lost 5 bases and 6 bases, in that order; junction bases with no gene match: 9. Germline lookup yields CDR1 SGHAT and CDR2 FQNNGV. The CDR3 is CASSLSSGTSGNEQFF. The DNA for the CDR3 is TGTGCCAGCAGCCTCTCTTCCGGGACTAGCGGCAATGAGCAGTTCTTC.

The table lists this clone with a few counts. V gene TRBV12-3 or TRBV12-4 combines with J gene TRBJ2-7; D ambiguous. Trimming removed 3 bases from V and 3 bases from J, with 6 bases in between. This CDR3 is built from 12 residues. CDR3 DNA sequence: TGTGCCAGCAGTTTTACTCTCTACGAGCAGTACTTC. Its translation is CASSFTLYEQYF.

The chain links TRBV11-2 to TRBJ2-7, with D possibly TRBD1 on 6 matching bases. Germline V gene lookup returns CDR1 SGHAT and CDR2 FQNNGV. V gave up 0 bases and J gave up 1 base, with 10 bases separating them. The CDR3 totals 15 residues. The CDR3 region has the DNA TGTGCCAGCAGCTTAGAGGCAGGGGAATCCTACGAGCAGTACTTC. It encodes CASSLEAGESYEQYF.

This rearrangement joins TRBV9 to TRBJ2-3; a possible D gene is TRBD2 (6 bases). Germline lookup yields CDR1 SGDLS and CDR2 YYNGEE. With 4 bases removed from V and 1 base from J, the gap between germline ends came to 13 bases. The CDR3 extends over 15 amino acids. The CDR3 reads CASSPVAARTDTQYF. Written as DNA, the CDR3 is TGTGCCAGCAGCCCCGTAGCGGCCCGCACAGATACGCAGTATTTT.

This clone was seen once. This chain uses TRBV11-2 with TRBJ2-5; 8 nucleotides match TRBD2. This CDR3 region has 15 residues. Losses at the gene ends were 7 bases for V and 1 base for J; bases not matched to a gene: 8. Germline CDR1 reads SGHAT; CDR2 reads FQNNGV. Here the CDR3 DNA reads TGTGCCAGCACCACCCCCGGGACTAGCCAAGAGACCCAGTACTTC. This translates into CASTTPGTSQETQYF.

The chain carries TRBV28 and TRBJ1-3, with D perhaps TRBD1 (5 bases). V gave up 5 bases and J gave up 0 bases, with 8 bases separating them. This CDR3 is built from 14 residues. CDR1 and CDR2 (germline): MDHEN, SYDVKM. Here the CDR3 DNA reads TGTGCCAGCAGTCGCGGGACCTCTGGAAACACCATATATTTT. This sequence encodes CASSRGTSGNTIYF.

This clone has just one count. V usage is TRBV19 and J usage is TRBJ1-2, with D unclear. The germline gives CDR1 LNHDA, CDR2 SQIVND (reference sequence). The CDR3 is 12 residues long. V was pared by 7 bases and J by 7 bases, with 13 bases between. CDR3 region: CASIPDFPGYTF. CDR3 nucleotide sequence: TGTGCCAGTATTCCAGACTTTCCTGGCTACACCTTC.

This chain joins TRBV29-1 and TRBJ2-5; 7 nucleotides agree with TRBD2. CDR3 size: 11 residues. V lost 8 bases and J lost 2; bases outside the gene matches: 2. Germline V gives CDR1 SQVTM, CDR2 ANQGSEA. This CDR3 reads CSIGGQETQYF. In DNA, the CDR3 is TGCAGCATCGGGGGGCAAGAGACCCAGTACTTC.

This chain links TRBV6-6 with TRBJ1-5; TRBD1 aligns across 7 bases. Per the germline V gene, CDR1 is MNHNY and CDR2 is SVGAGI (reference sequence). The V and J ends lost 0 bases and 3 bases, in that order; junction bases with no gene match: 5. This CDR3 is 16 amino acids long. The CDR3 reads CASSYSGGTANQPQHF. The CDR3 region has the DNA TGTGCCAGCAGTTACTCAGGCGGGACAGCCAATCAGCCCCAGCATTTT.

V is TRBV3-1 (or the pseudogene TRBV3-2) and J is TRBJ2-4; TRBD2 matches at 7 bases. CDR1 is LGHDT and CDR2 is YNNKEL in the germline V gene (reference sequence). Losses at the gene ends were 0 bases for V and 7 bases for J; bases not matched to a gene: 0. CDR3 length equals 13 residues. The DNA of the CDR3 is TGTGCCAGCAGCCAAGAACTAGCGAACATTCAGTACTTC. This sequence encodes CASSQELANIQYF.

The rearrangement joins TRBV7-9 to TRBJ1-1; the D gene is possibly TRBD1 (6 bases). From germline, CDR1 is SEHNR and CDR2 FQNEAQ (reference sequence). This CDR3 has 12 residues. The V end was cut by 5 bases, the J end by 10 bases, with 14 bases between. CDR3: CASSPIQGPAFF. DNA for the CDR3: TGTGCCAGCAGCCCCATACAGGGCCCAGCTTTCTTT.

The chain combines TRBV5-4 with TRBJ2-7; 9 positions agree with TRBD1. CDR1 is SGHNT and CDR2 is YYREEE in the germline V gene (reference sequence). After removal of 0 bases from V and 7 bases from J, the junction contained 11 bases not matched to a gene. The CDR3 covers 16 residues. CDR3 region: CASSLAGGTGPLEQYF. The DNA for the CDR3 is TGTGCCAGCAGCTTGGCCGGGGGGACAGGGCCACTGGAGCAGTACTTC.

The rearrangement links TRBV28 to TRBJ2-7, with TRBD2 as a possible D gene (6 bases). The V end lost 5 bases, the J end lost 0 bases, and 14 bases lay between the germline ends. The CDR3 loop spans 15 amino acids. Germline V lookup: CDR1 MDHEN, CDR2 SYDVKM. The chain's CDR3 is CASSRGRGSSYEQYF. Written as DNA, the CDR3 is TGTGCCAGCAGTCGCGGACGGGGGAGCTCCTACGAGCAGTACTTC.

The chain joins TRBV2 to TRBJ2-2, with 8 bases identical to TRBD2. This CDR3 has 15 amino acids. Trimming took 6 bases from V and 4 from J; bases not matched to a gene: 7. Germline V gene sequence: CDR1 SNHLY, CDR2 FYNNEI. The CDR3 nucleotides read TGTGCCAGCAGGAGCGGGAGAGGGAGCACCGGGGAGCTGTTTTTT. It is translated as CASRSGRGSTGELFF.

In regard to this clone: Mismatch with germline at one junction end may stem from a read error. The chain combines TRBV3-1 (or the pseudogene TRBV3-2) with TRBJ2-4; TRBD2 might be the D (5 bases). CDR1 LGHDT and CDR2 YNNKEL come from the germline V gene (reference sequence). This CDR3 region has 13 residues. The DNA for the CDR3 is TGTGCCAGCAGCCAAGATAGCGCACTCGGCCAGATCTTC. Its translation: CASSQDSALGQIF.

The gene calls are TRBV3-1 (or the pseudogene TRBV3-2) and TRBJ2-7; 7 bases map to TRBD2. CDR1 LGHDT and CDR2 YNNKEL come from the germline V gene (reference sequence). This CDR3 is built from 15 residues. The V segment lost 1 base and the J segment 2 bases; nucleotides outside the gene matches: 5. CDR3 in amino acids: CASSQVSGPTYEQYF. For the CDR3, the DNA is TGTGCCAGCAGCCAAGTTAGCGGGCCAACCTACGAGCAGTACTTC.

This clone was picked up one time. The V call is TRBV10-3, the J call TRBJ2-3; 8 nucleotides align to TRBD2. The germline gives CDR1 ENHRY, CDR2 SYGVKD. The length of the CDR3 is 13 residues. J lost 5 bases, V lost 7 bases, and 5 bases had no gene match. The CDR3 reads CAITPGREDTQYF. Written as DNA, the CDR3 is TGTGCCATCACGCCCGGGAGGGAAGATACGCAGTATTTT.

The chain uses TRBV4-3 and TRBJ2-1, with D possibly being TRBD2 (5 bases). Trimming removed 0 bases at V and 8 bases at J, with 11 bases between. Germline CDR1 and CDR2: LGHNA and YSLEER. The CDR3 length is 14 residues. The CDR3 bases are TGCGCCAGCAGCCAAGAATTAGCGTCCGATGAGCAGTTCTTC. Protein product: CASSQELASDEQFF.

This chain uses TRBV18 with TRBJ2-5, with 10 bases that match TRBD1. The length of the CDR3 is 17 residues. The germline gives CDR1 KGHSH, CDR2 LQKENI. Trimming removed 5 bases from V and 3 bases from J; junction bases left unmatched: 12. This chain's CDR3 is CASSAISGTGVKETQYF. CDR3 bases: TGTGCCAGCTCAGCCATATCCGGGACAGGGGTAAAAGAGACCCAGTACTTC.

This sequence joins TRBV6-5 and TRBJ2-2; unclear D gene. CDR3 length: 14 residues. Germline V gene data show CDR1 as MNHEY and CDR2 as SVGAGI. The V gene lost 5 bases and the J gene lost 1 base, with 8 bases spanning the gap. The CDR3 spells CASSPLVNTGELFF. The CDR3 DNA follows: TGTGCCAGCAGTCCCCTAGTGAACACCGGGGAGCTGTTTTTT.

The chain has TRBV24-1 and TRBJ2-1, with D possibly being TRBD1 (5 bases). Per the germline V gene, CDR1 is KGHDR and CDR2 is SFDVKD. The CDR3 has 14 amino acids. V dropped 4 bases and J dropped 5 bases, with 11 bases sitting between them. CDR3 sequence: CATSDSLQDNEQFF. CDR3 nucleotides: TGTGCCACCAGTGACTCATTACAGGACAATGAGCAGTTCTTC.

The chain is built from TRBV5-6 and TRBJ1-6; D may be TRBD1 (6 bases). This CDR3 spans 15 amino acids. Germline loops: CDR1 SGHDT, CDR2 YYEEEE. The ends were cut back, 1 base at V and 8 bases at J, with 13 bases in the middle. As DNA, the CDR3 is TGTGCCAGCAGCTTGTTGGACAGTCCATATTCACCCCTCCACTTT. It encodes CASSLLDSPYSPLHF.

V is TRBV18 and J is TRBJ2-6; 8 positions agree with TRBD1. Germline CDR1 reads KGHSH; CDR2 reads LQKENI. V lost 4 bases to trimming and J lost 3 bases; unmatched junction nucleotides: 5. This CDR3 is 16 amino acids long. CDR3 protein: CASSLRQGSGANVLTF. The CDR3 DNA sequence: TGTGCCAGCTCACTTCGACAGGGGAGTGGGGCCAACGTCCTGACTTTC. Full variable domain (rest looked up from reference TRBV18 and TRBJ2-6): NAGVMQNPRHLVRRRGQEARLRCSPMKGHSHVYWYRQLPEEGLKFMVYLQKENIIDESGMPKERFSAEFPKEGPSILRIQQVVRGDSAAYFCASSLRQGSGANVLTFGAGSRLTVL.

Of note for this clone: The same CDR3 is also encoded by other DNA sequences in this sample. This rearrangement joins TRBV5-6 to TRBJ1-5, with a weak D call TRBD1 (5 bases). The germline CDR1 and CDR2 sequences are SGHDT and YYEEEE. V was pared by 0 bases and J by 6 bases, with 7 bases between. The CDR3 loop spans 13 amino acids. CDR3 sequence (DNA): TGTGCCAGCAGCTTGGGTAGGGGTCAGCCCCAGCATTTT. This gives the protein CASSLGRGQPQHF.

The chain employs TRBV2 and TRBJ1-1; D call uncertain. Looked up from germline, CDR1 is SNHLY and CDR2 is FYNNEI. The V end was cut by 3 bases, the J end by 0 bases, with 8 bases between. The CDR3 totals 14 residues. The CDR3 DNA follows: TGTGCCAGCAGTGAGAGGGTTCTGAACACTGAAGCTTTCTTT. Translated: CASSERVLNTEAFF.

This chain joins TRBV2 and TRBJ2-1, with D perhaps TRBD2 (6 bases). Germline CDR1 reads SNHLY; CDR2 reads FYNNEI. The CDR3 runs 15 residues. The V and J ends lost 6 bases and 0 bases respectively, with 12 bases between them. The CDR3 DNA reads as TGTGCCAGCAGGCCTAGCGTGGTCTCCTACAATGAGCAGTTCTTC. Translating gives CASRPSVVSYNEQFF.